This is a list of T cell receptor beta chains from one sample in a study of cytomegalovirus exposure and HLA in healthy donors. Generated by immunoSEQ multiplex PCR, the TCRdb table keeps only in-frame clones and is missing some. The table lists 100,000 to 150,000 clones, approximately 80% of them singletons. The material sequenced was PBMCs. These receptors were taken from a man in his fifties in good health and CMV-seropositive. Each CDR3 is given with its conserved first and last residue. The order of the fields is D gene, J gene, V gene, clone size, CDR3 DNA, CDR3 protein. D genes are given only for firm matches. Clone size is given for some rows only: seen once, a few or many times, or a class if the clone is expanded.

d_gene: TRBD1
j_gene: TRBJ1-1
v_gene: TRBV5-1
abundance: NA
CDR3nt: TGCGCCAGCAGGGAGCAGGGGGAGAACACTGAAGCTTTCTTT
CDR3aa: CASREQGENTEAFF

d_gene: NA
j_gene: TRBJ2-7
v_gene: TRBV13
abundance: NA
CDR3nt: TGTGCCAGCAGCTTAGGCTTTTCCAGTGGCGAGCAGTACTTC
CDR3aa: CASSLGFSSGEQYF

d_gene: NA
j_gene: TRBJ2-7
v_gene: TRBV2
abundance: NA
CDR3nt: TGTGCCAGCAGGGAGGGCCTAGCGCCAACCTACGAGCAGTACTTC
CDR3aa: CASREGLAPTYEQYF

d_gene: NA
j_gene: TRBJ1-1
v_gene: TRBV28
abundance: NA
CDR3nt: TGTGCCACCTTGCTGGGGGGGCAACGCACTGAAGCTTTCTTT
CDR3aa: CATLLGGQRTEAFF

d_gene: NA
j_gene: TRBJ2-3
v_gene: TRBV7-9
abundance: NA
CDR3nt: TGTGCCAGCAGCCCTGCAGTCACAGATACGCAGTATTTT
CDR3aa: CASSPAVTDTQYF

d_gene: NA
j_gene: TRBJ1-2
v_gene: TRBV28
abundance: NA
CDR3nt: TGTGCCAGCAGTACAGCCAATACCAACTATGGCTACACCTTC
CDR3aa: CASSTANTNYGYTF

d_gene: NA
j_gene: TRBJ2-7
v_gene: TRBV7-8
abundance: few
CDR3nt: TGTGCCAGCAGCCCGCCCCAGGGCGCCTACGAGCAGTACTTC
CDR3aa: CASSPPQGAYEQYF

d_gene: TRBD2
j_gene: TRBJ2-1
v_gene: TRBV28
abundance: NA
CDR3nt: TGTGCCAGCAGTTTAGCGCTAGCGGGAGGAGATGAGCAGTTCTTC
CDR3aa: CASSLALAGGDEQFF

d_gene: TRBD2
j_gene: TRBJ2-1
v_gene: TRBV5-4
abundance: NA
CDR3nt: TGTGCCAGCAGCGAGGGACTAGCGAAGAACAATGAGCAGTTCTTC
CDR3aa: CASSEGLAKNNEQFF

d_gene: TRBD1
j_gene: TRBJ1-1
v_gene: TRBV9
abundance: NA
CDR3nt: TGTGCCAGCAGCCCGATAGAAAAGGGACAGTACACTGAAGCTTTCTTT
CDR3aa: CASSPIEKGQYTEAFF

d_gene: NA
j_gene: TRBJ1-4
v_gene: TRBV6-5
abundance: NA
CDR3nt: TGTGCCAGCAGTAATACCTTGGACATTAATGAAAAACTGTTTTTT
CDR3aa: CASSNTLDINEKLFF

d_gene: TRBD2
j_gene: TRBJ2-3
v_gene: TRBV27
abundance: NA
CDR3nt: TGTGCCAGCAGATCTAGCGGGGTGGGCACAGATACGCAGTATTTT
CDR3aa: CASRSSGVGTDTQYF

d_gene: NA
j_gene: TRBJ1-4
v_gene: TRBV6-1
abundance: NA
CDR3nt: NA
CDR3aa: CASILDRNNEKLFF

d_gene: TRBD1
j_gene: TRBJ1-4
v_gene: TRBV6-1
abundance: once
CDR3nt: TGTGCCAGCAGTGAAGGTCCTCGACAGGGCACACTTGCAACTAATGAAAAACTGTTTTTT
CDR3aa: CASSEGPRQGTLATNEKLFF

d_gene: NA
j_gene: TRBJ2-3
v_gene: TRBV11-2
abundance: NA
CDR3nt: TGTGCCAGCAGCTTAGACATCAGCACAGATACGCAGTATTTT
CDR3aa: CASSLDISTDTQYF

d_gene: NA
j_gene: TRBJ1-3
v_gene: TRBV18
abundance: NA
CDR3nt: TGTGCCAGCTCACCTGGGCCGTCTGGAAACACCATATATTTT
CDR3aa: CASSPGPSGNTIYF

d_gene: NA
j_gene: TRBJ1-2
v_gene: TRBV6-1
abundance: NA
CDR3nt: TGTGCCAGCAGTGAGCCAGGGGAGGGCCCTAGCTATGGCTACACCTTC
CDR3aa: CASSEPGEGPSYGYTF

d_gene: TRBD1
j_gene: TRBJ1-3
v_gene: TRBV5-1
abundance: many
CDR3nt: TGCGCCAGCAGCCCGCGACAGGGTTCTGGAAACACCATATATTTT
CDR3aa: CASSPRQGSGNTIYF

d_gene: TRBD2
j_gene: TRBJ2-7
v_gene: TRBV7-2
abundance: once
CDR3nt: TGTGCCAGCAGCTCCCCGGGACTAGCGGGAGGCGAGCAGTACTTC
CDR3aa: CASSSPGLAGGEQYF

d_gene: NA
j_gene: TRBJ2-7
v_gene: TRBV25-1
abundance: NA
CDR3nt: TGTGCCAGCAGTGCGGGACTCCTCTACGAGCAGTACTTC
CDR3aa: CASSAGLLYEQYF

d_gene: TRBD1
j_gene: TRBJ2-7
v_gene: TRBV30
abundance: NA
CDR3nt: TGTGCCTGGACGCCAGGGGGTTACGAGCAGTACTTC
CDR3aa: CAWTPGGYEQYF

d_gene: NA
j_gene: TRBJ2-7
v_gene: TRBV29-1
abundance: NA
CDR3nt: TGCAGCGTTGAGTCTCCGGTCTCCTACGAGCAGTACTTC
CDR3aa: CSVESPVSYEQYF

d_gene: TRBD2
j_gene: TRBJ2-5
v_gene: TRBV15
abundance: NA
CDR3nt: TGTGCCACCAGCAGAGGCGGGAGCAACCAAGAGACCCAGTACTTC
CDR3aa: CATSRGGSNQETQYF

d_gene: NA
j_gene: TRBJ1-4
v_gene: TRBV27
abundance: few
CDR3nt: TGTGCCAGCAGTTTGAACAGGGATGAAAAACTGTTTTTT
CDR3aa: CASSLNRDEKLFF

d_gene: TRBD1
j_gene: TRBJ1-2
v_gene: TRBV4-2
abundance: few
CDR3nt: TGTGCCAGCAGCCAAGGGATAAGTGGACAGGGAAGTTCCTACACCTTC
CDR3aa: CASSQGISGQGSSYTF

d_gene: NA
j_gene: TRBJ1-6
v_gene: TRBV6-6
abundance: NA
CDR3nt: TGTGCCAGCAGACCCACAGGCTTTAATTCACCCCTCCACTTT
CDR3aa: CASRPTGFNSPLHF

d_gene: TRBD1
j_gene: TRBJ1-6
v_gene: TRBV5-1
abundance: NA
CDR3nt: TGCGCCAGCAGCCTCGCTCCACAGGGGAAAGGTTCACCCCTCCACTTT
CDR3aa: CASSLAPQGKGSPLHF

d_gene: NA
j_gene: TRBJ2-5
v_gene: TRBV5-1
abundance: NA
CDR3nt: TGCGCCAGCAGCTTGGGTCAGATTTACCCTCAAGAGACCCAGTACTTC
CDR3aa: CASSLGQIYPQETQYF

d_gene: TRBD1
j_gene: TRBJ1-6
v_gene: TRBV5-4
abundance: NA
CDR3nt: TGTGCCAGCAGCCCGGGACAGCCCGGTAATTCACCCCTCCACTTT
CDR3aa: CASSPGQPGNSPLHF

d_gene: TRBD1
j_gene: TRBJ2-2
v_gene: TRBV6-1
abundance: once
CDR3nt: TGTGCCAGCAAACGGACAGGGGTAAACACCGGGGAGCTGTTTTTT
CDR3aa: CASKRTGVNTGELFF

d_gene: NA
j_gene: TRBJ1-2
v_gene: TRBV6-1
abundance: NA
CDR3nt: TGTGCCAGCAGGATAGATTCGGGTAACTATGGCTACACCTTC
CDR3aa: CASRIDSGNYGYTF

d_gene: TRBD1
j_gene: TRBJ2-1
v_gene: TRBV5-1
abundance: few
CDR3nt: TGCGCCAGCAGCTTGGGGGACAGCCAATACAATGAGCAGTTCTTC
CDR3aa: CASSLGDSQYNEQFF

d_gene: NA
j_gene: TRBJ1-5
v_gene: TRBV6-5
abundance: NA
CDR3nt: TGTGCCAGCACAGGGGCGATGGGACAGCCCCAGCATTTT
CDR3aa: CASTGAMGQPQHF

d_gene: NA
j_gene: TRBJ2-5
v_gene: TRBV7-9
abundance: NA
CDR3nt: TGTGCCAGCGAGGGAACAGGGGAGACCCAGTACTTC
CDR3aa: CASEGTGETQYF

d_gene: NA
j_gene: TRBJ2-2
v_gene: TRBV6-5
abundance: NA
CDR3nt: TGTGCCAGCAGTTACACCACAAACGGGGAGCTGTTTTTT
CDR3aa: CASSYTTNGELFF

d_gene: TRBD1
j_gene: TRBJ1-1
v_gene: TRBV6-1
abundance: NA
CDR3nt: TGTGCCTCAATCAGCGGGGACAGGGCGAACACTGAAGCTTTCTTT
CDR3aa: CASISGDRANTEAFF

d_gene: TRBD1
j_gene: TRBJ1-4
v_gene: TRBV19
abundance: NA
CDR3nt: TGTGCCAGTAGTAGAGGACAGGGTTGGAATGAAAAACTGTTTTTT
CDR3aa: CASSRGQGWNEKLFF

d_gene: NA
j_gene: TRBJ2-4
v_gene: TRBV5-1
abundance: NA
CDR3nt: TGCGCCAGCAGCTTGGAAAGGGGCGCTGGCAAAAACATTCAGTACTTC
CDR3aa: CASSLERGAGKNIQYF

d_gene: NA
j_gene: TRBJ2-1
v_gene: TRBV5-4
abundance: NA
CDR3nt: TGTGCCAGCAGCTCTCCCGGAGCGGCCTCCTACAATGAGCAGTTCTTC
CDR3aa: CASSSPGAASYNEQFF

d_gene: TRBD2
j_gene: TRBJ2-2
v_gene: TRBV2
abundance: NA
CDR3nt: TGTGCCAGCAGCCCCGGTTTGGTAGCGGGGGCAAACACCGGGGAGCTGTTTTTT
CDR3aa: CASSPGLVAGANTGELFF

d_gene: NA
j_gene: TRBJ2-3
v_gene: TRBV21-1
abundance: NA
CDR3nt: TGTGCCAGCAGCAAAGGGGAGGGTACTAGCACAGATACGCAGTATTTT
CDR3aa: CASSKGEGTSTDTQYF

d_gene: TRBD1
j_gene: TRBJ1-1
v_gene: TRBV10-3
abundance: NA
CDR3nt: TGTGCCATCAGTTACGGACAGGGGCGCACTGAAGCTTTCTTT
CDR3aa: CAISYGQGRTEAFF